The 7 T cell receptor beta chains in this list originate from one sample, sequenced in a study of blood T cells in healthy people across ages. With a J-beta primer mix and a sample-barcoded 5' primer, a second PCR ran about 7 to 12 cycles. TCRdb re-derived calls from the 5' RACE reads in MiXCR, one entry per CDR3 protein. The profile shows approximately 1,000,000 distinct CDR3 sequences, 35% to 45% of them singletons. The sequenced sample consisted of blood. The receptors originated from a man aged 18-30 years in good health.

This clonotype was detected ten times or more. This sequence joins TRBV21-1 and TRBJ1-2; no DNA check was done on the table's D call, TRBD1. TRBV21-1 is listed as a pseudogene. The CDR3 spans 14 residues. The DNA for the CDR3 is TGTGTACACAACTTATCAGGGAAATCAAATGGCTACACCTTC. This translates into CVHNLSGKSNGYTF.

The V and J genes are TRBV9 and TRBJ2-2, with no clear D. The CDR3 covers 14 residues. Trimming pared 4 bases from V and 5 bases from J, leaving 12 bases between. Germline V gene data show CDR1 as SGDLS and CDR2 as YYNGEE. The CDR3 loop reads CASSIRSGTGELFF. CDR3 nucleotide sequence: TGTGCCAGCAGCATACGCTCCGGAACCGGGGAGCTGTTTTTT. The variable domain in full, with the rest retrieved from reference TRBV9 and TRBJ2-2, is DSGVTQTPKHLITATGQRVTLRCSPRSGDLSVYWYQQSLDQGLQFLIQYYNGEERAKGNILERFSAQQFPDLHSELNLSSLELGDSALYFCASSIRSGTGELFFGEGSRLTVL.

This clonotype was recorded a few times. The chain couples TRBV20-1 to TRBJ1-6, with D uncertain. CDR3 length equals 14 residues. V lost 0 bases and J lost 13, with 16 bases in between. Germline CDR1 DFQATT, CDR2 SNEGSKA (reference sequence). Here the CDR3 DNA reads TGCAGTGCTAGAGAGGCCCCCTTGTCAAGTCCCCTCCACTTT. Translation: CSAREAPLSSPLHF.

This clonotype came up a few times. This chain connects TRBV2 to TRBJ1-6; no reliable D call. The CDR3 totals 15 residues. Looked up from germline, CDR1 is SNHLY and CDR2 is FYNNEI. Between the trimmed V and J ends, which lost 1 base and 7 bases, there was a span of 11 bases. The CDR3, as DNA: TGTGCCAGCAGTGAAGGGCCGCACTACAATTCACCCCTCCACTTT. Translating it yields CASSEGPHYNSPLHF.

This clonotype was detected a few times. This chain joins TRBV2 and TRBJ2-5; D may be TRBD1 or TRBD2 (5 bases each). This CDR3 is 15 amino acids long. Trimming stripped 3 bases from V and 0 bases from J, with 11 bases between. Germline V lookup: CDR1 SNHLY, CDR2 FYNNEI. DNA of the CDR3: TGTGCCAGCAGTGATAAAGGGACGGACCAAGAGACCCAGTACTTC. Its protein is CASSDKGTDQETQYF.

On this clonotype: Sequence at one end of the junction differs from germline and may be a read error. The rearrangement links TRBV6-6 to TRBJ2-1; TRBD1 or TRBD2 may be the D gene (5 bases each). The CDR3 extends over 15 amino acids. Germline V gives CDR1 MNHNY, CDR2 SVGAGI (reference sequence). The CDR3 DNA follows: TGTACCAGCAGTCCTACAGGAGGTTCCTACAATGAGCAGTTCTTC. The encoded protein is CTSSPTGGSYNEQFF.

A remark on this clonotype: Being one base from a much bigger clone, this may be a read error. The chain joins TRBV9 to TRBJ1-6, with unresolved D. V shed 3 bases and J shed 5 bases, with 3 bases lying between them. This CDR3 has 12 amino acids. CDR1 and CDR2 (germline): SGDLS, YYNGEE. The CDR3 bases are TGTGCCAGCAGCGGGGATAATTCACCCCTCCACTTT. Its translation is CASSGDNSPLHF. Drawing the rest from reference TRBV9 and TRBJ1-6, the complete variable domain is DSGVTQTPKHLITATGQRVTLRCSPRSGDLSVYWYQQSLDQGLQFLIQYYNGEERAKGNILERFSAQQFPDLHSELNLSSLELGDSALYFCASSGDNSPLHFGNGTRLTVT.